Following are 28 T cell receptor beta chains from one sample sequenced in a study of spatial heterogeneity in lung cancer. The study's findings and limits: Counts of expanded alpha and beta TCRs within tumors tracked the tumor nonsynonymous mutation count.

These receptors' antigens are unknown. TCRdb processed the 5' RACE reads anew with MiXCR; each CDR3 protein has one entry. This table holds approximately 10,000 distinct CDR3 sequences, 4% to 6% found once. Time point meaning: sample taken at primary tumor resection. This specimen consisted of lung tumor tissue, obtained at surgery. The receptors here all came from a male donor with early-stage non-small cell lung cancer.

This clonotype was recorded at least ten times. J is TRBJ1-2 and V is TRBV2; TRBD1 might be the D (5 bases). The CDR3 is 13 residues long. CDR1 SNHLY and CDR2 FYNNEI come from the germline V gene. Trimming took off 6 bases at V and 2 bases at J, with 10 bases between the two ends. The CDR3 sequence is CASRGGFNYGYTF. Here the CDR3 DNA reads TGTGCCAGCAGGGGGGGATTCAACTATGGCTACACCTTC.

By its share, this clonotype is large (0.1 to 1%). The rearrangement links TRBV27 to TRBJ2-7; 11 positions agree with TRBD2. The germline CDR1 and CDR2 sequences are MNHEY and SMNVEV (reference sequence). The CDR3 runs to 20 residues. Trimming took 5 bases from V and 0 from J; bases not matched to a gene: 18. This chain's CDR3 is CASSLKNSGTSGESSYEQYF. The CDR3 nucleotides are TGTGCCAGCAGTCTGAAGAATTCCGGGACTAGCGGAGAGAGCTCCTACGAGCAGTACTTC.

This clonotype came up many times. The chain joins TRBV28 to TRBJ2-1; TRBD2 aligns across 13 bases. Losses at the gene ends were 4 bases for V and 6 bases for J; bases not matched to a gene: 3. Per the germline V gene, CDR1 is MDHEN and CDR2 is SYDVKM. This CDR3 contains 15 residues. The CDR3 coding sequence is TGTGCCAGCAGTTCCCGGACTAGCGGGAGCAATGAGCAGTTCTTC. Protein product: CASSSRTSGSNEQFF.

This clonotype appeared many times. J is TRBJ2-7 and V is TRBV20-1, with 10 bases lining up with TRBD2. Germline-derived CDR1 and CDR2 are DFQATT and SNEGSKA (reference sequence). With 5 bases clipped from V and 4 bases from J, the junction kept 8 bases outside the gene matches. CDR3 length equals 14 residues. The CDR3 DNA is TGCAGTGCTGCCTCGACTAGCGGGCTATACGAGCAGTACTTC. Translated, it gives CSAASTSGLYEQYF.

The gene calls are TRBV10-3 and TRBJ1-4; a possible D gene is TRBD1 (5 bases). Trimming left V 4 bases short and J 6 bases short, with 9 bases between. Germline V CDR1 and CDR2: ENHRY, SYGVKD. The CDR3 has 13 amino acids. The CDR3 protein is CAISGGEDEKLFF. CDR3 DNA sequence: TGTGCCATCAGTGGGGGCGAGGATGAAAAACTGTTTTTT.

Many counts were recorded for this clonotype. The chain is built from TRBV12-3 or TRBV12-4 and TRBJ1-1, with D unresolved. V gave up 5 bases and J gave up 4 bases, with 8 bases separating them. CDR3 size: 12 residues. Here the CDR3 DNA reads TGTGCCAGCAGTAAGAGGGCCACTGAAGCTTTCTTT. Amino acids: CASSKRATEAFF.

This clonotype showed up many times. The chain joins TRBV13 to TRBJ1-6, with D uncertain. Germline V gives CDR1 PRHDT, CDR2 FYEKMQ (reference sequence). The CDR3 totals 15 residues. Deletions cut 7 bases from V and 0 bases from J, with 10 bases between. The CDR3 protein is CASTVISSYNSPLHF. CDR3 DNA: TGTGCCAGCACCGTTATCAGCTCCTATAATTCACCCCTCCACTTT. Complete variable domain (other parts from reference TRBV13 and TRBJ1-6): AAGVIQSPRHLIKEKRETATLKCYPIPRHDTVYWYQQGPGQDPQFLISFYEKMQSDKGSIPDRFSAQQFSDYHSELNMSSLELGDSALYFCASTVISSYNSPLHFGNGTRLTVT.

A few counts support this clonotype. This chain connects TRBV6-5 to TRBJ2-5, with TRBD2 matching over 8 bases. Per germline, CDR1 MNHEY and CDR2 SVGAGI. The CDR3 length is 15 residues. V lost 2 bases and J lost 2; bases outside the gene matches: 4. The DNA of the CDR3 is TGTGCCAGCAGTTACGGGCGGGGGGCACAAGAGACCCAGTACTTC. The encoded protein is CASSYGRGAQETQYF.

By share of the sample, this clonotype is medium-sized. The J gene is TRBJ1-5, the V gene TRBV29-1; D is possibly TRBD1 (5 bases). Trimming pared 6 bases from V and 4 bases from J, leaving 22 bases between. Germline lookup yields CDR1 SQVTM and CDR2 ANQGSEA. This CDR3 comprises 16 residues. The DNA for the CDR3 is TGCAGCGTCGCGCCGGGGCCCTCACCTCCGAATCAGCCCCAGCATTTT. Translating it yields CSVAPGPSPPNQPQHF. Drawing the rest from reference TRBV29-1 and TRBJ1-5, the complete variable domain is SAVISQKPSRDICQRGTSLTIQCQVDSQVTMMFWYRQQPGQSLTLIATANQGSEATYESGFVIDKFPISRPNLTFSTLTVSNMSPEDSSIYLCSVAPGPSPPNQPQHFGDGTRLSIL.

Many counts were recorded for this clonotype. The rearrangement links TRBV5-1 to TRBJ1-6; no clear D gene. Germline CDR1 SGHRS, CDR2 YFSETQ. V gave up 0 bases and J gave up 10 bases, with 11 bases separating them. This CDR3 is 14 amino acids long. The CDR3 nucleotides read TGCGCCAGCAGCTTGGAGGGTAACTTATCACCCCTCCACTTT. It specifies CASSLEGNLSPLHF.

This clonotype was recorded many times. This chain links TRBV12-3 or TRBV12-4 with TRBJ2-7, with 11 bases that match TRBD2. J gave up 4 bases and V 5 bases, and 7 bases lay outside the gene matches. The CDR3 sequence is 15 residues long. The CDR3 DNA reads TGTGCCAGCAGTCCCTTACTAGCGGGGGTTTACGAGCAGTACTTC. Translated, it gives CASSPLLAGVYEQYF.

This clonotype was seen at least ten times. The rearrangement joins TRBV7-6 to TRBJ1-1; tentatively, D is TRBD1 (6 bases). CDR3 size: 13 residues. V was pared by 1 base and J by 11 bases, with 14 bases between. Germline V CDR1 and CDR2: SGHVS, FNYEAQ. CDR3 nucleotide sequence: TGTGCCAGCAGCTTAGTCCAGGGGAATTGGGCTTTCTTT. This sequence encodes CASSLVQGNWAFF.

This clonotype was detected many times. The rearrangement joins TRBV5-4 to TRBJ2-2; perhaps TRBD2 as D (5 bases). With 7 bases removed from V and 0 bases from J, the gap between germline ends came to 13 bases. Germline CDR1 SGHNT, CDR2 YYREEE (reference sequence). The CDR3 has 15 residues. The CDR3 protein is CASAAGLANTGELFF. In nucleotides, the CDR3 is TGTGCCAGCGCGGCGGGCCTAGCGAACACCGGGGAGCTGTTTTTT. Together with reference TRBV5-4 and TRBJ2-2, the CDR3 gives the full variable domain: ETGVTQSPTHLIKTRGQQVTLRCSSQSGHNTVSWYQQALGQGPQFIFQYYREEENGRGNFPPRFSGLQFPNYSSELNVNALELDDSALYLCASAAGLANTGELFFGEGSRLTVL.

This sequence joins TRBV5-6 and TRBJ2-3; D is undetermined. There are 11 residues in the CDR3. CDR1 is SGHDT, CDR2 YYEEEE, per germline. Trimming removed 2 bases at V and 4 bases at J, with 2 bases between. CDR3 residues: CASSLADTQYF. Written as DNA, the CDR3 is TGTGCCAGCAGCTTAGCAGATACGCAGTATTTT. The full variable domain, in which reference TRBV5-6 and TRBJ2-3 provide the parts outside the CDR3, is DAGVTQSPTHLIKTRGQQVTLRCSPKSGHDTVSWYQQALGQGPQFIFQYYEEEERQRGNFPDRFSGHQFPNYSSELNVNALLLGDSALYLCASSLADTQYFGPGTRLTVL.

This clonotype was observed many times. V usage is TRBV20-1 and J usage is TRBJ2-3; 7 nucleotides match TRBD1. The CDR3 loop spans 14 amino acids. Germline CDR1 is DFQATT and CDR2 is SNEGSKA (reference sequence). Trimming took 5 bases from V and 1 from J; bases not matched to a gene: 6. The CDR3 sequence is CSAPEGQGTDTQYF. The CDR3 DNA follows: TGCAGTGCTCCCGAAGGACAGGGCACAGATACGCAGTATTTT.

This clonotype came up many times. The chain carries TRBV11-2 and TRBJ2-3, with D tentatively TRBD1 (6 bases). V was pared by 4 bases and J by 3 bases, with 8 bases between. CDR1 SGHAT and CDR2 FQNNGV come from the germline V gene. The CDR3 is 13 amino acids. The CDR3 loop is CASSYRETDTQYF. The CDR3 DNA reads as TGTGCCAGCAGCTACAGGGAAACAGATACGCAGTATTTT.

This clonotype showed up many times. V usage is TRBV27 and J usage is TRBJ2-7; 7 bases line up with TRBD2. Germline V gives CDR1 MNHEY, CDR2 SMNVEV (reference sequence). V shed 5 bases, J shed 5 bases, and the junction held 6 bases outside the gene matches. This CDR3 contains 13 residues. The CDR3 is CASSAGESDEQYF. DNA of the CDR3: TGTGCCAGCAGTGCGGGAGAGTCGGACGAGCAGTACTTC.

This clonotype came up many times. DNA for the CDR3: TGCAGCGTTGCAGGACCCGCCACAGATACGCAGTATTTT. Protein product: CSVAGPATDTQYF. The gene calls are TRBV29-1 and TRBJ2-3; D is uncertain. Trimming shortened V by 4 bases and J by 2 bases, and 10 bases separated the two germline ends. This CDR3 is built from 13 residues. Germline V gene sequence: CDR1 SQVTM, CDR2 ANQGSEA.

This clonotype was seen ten or more times. The V and J genes are TRBV2 and TRBJ1-2; a possible D gene is TRBD1 (5 bases). The CDR3 has 13 residues. The V end lost 4 bases, the J end lost 7 bases, and 13 bases lay between the germline ends. CDR1 and CDR2 from the germline V gene are SNHLY and FYNNEI. The CDR3 region has the DNA TGTGCCAGCAGTGGGGGCAGGGAGGCTGGCTACACCTTC. Translation gives CASSGGREAGYTF.

This clonotype was counted ten times or more. The chain uses TRBV30 and TRBJ2-2; 9 nucleotides line up with TRBD2. After removal of 3 bases from V and 5 bases from J, the junction contained 4 bases not matched to a gene. From germline, CDR1 is GTSNPN and CDR2 SVGIG (reference sequence). The CDR3 has 14 residues. The CDR3 DNA follows: TGTGCCTGGAGAGTGGCGGGAGGGACCGGGGAGCTGTTTTTT. It is translated as CAWRVAGGTGELFF. Based on the CDR3 plus reference TRBV30 and TRBJ2-2, the full variable domain is SQTIHQWPATLVQPVGSPLSLECTVEGTSNPNLYWYRQAAGRGLQLLFYSVGIGQISSEVPQNLSASRPQDRQFILSSKKLLLSDSGFYLCAWRVAGGTGELFFGEGSRLTVL.

This clonotype occurred many times. The chain couples TRBV7-3 to TRBJ2-3, with 7 bases identical to TRBD2. The CDR3 extends over 16 amino acids. Germline CDR1 is SGHTA and CDR2 is FQGTGA. The J segment lost 6 bases and the V segment lost 5 bases, leaving 14 bases of the junction unmatched. Here the CDR3 DNA reads TGTGCCAGCAGCAAGCTAATCTCGACTAGCTTTGATACGCAGTATTTT. Translation: CASSKLISTSFDTQYF.

This clonotype was picked up many times. The rearrangement joins TRBV5-4 to TRBJ2-3, with 11 bases lining up with TRBD2. Germline assignment: CDR1 SGHNT and CDR2 YYREEE (reference sequence). Losses at the gene ends were 3 bases for V and 5 bases for J; bases not matched to a gene: 5. CDR3 length: 15 residues. The CDR3 bases are TGTGCCAGCAGCTACGCTAGCGGGGGGTTAGATACGCAGTATTTT. Amino acid sequence: CASSYASGGLDTQYF.

This clonotype was picked up many times. The chain has TRBV11-3 and TRBJ1-1; TRBD1 matches at 7 bases. The CDR3 sequence is 18 residues long. Germline CDR1 reads SGHNT; CDR2 reads YENEEA. J was trimmed by 4 bases and V by 0 bases; bases with no gene match: 14. CDR3 residues: CASSLDRDVTGVITEAFF. CDR3 coding DNA: TGTGCCAGCAGCTTAGACCGGGACGTAACAGGGGTGATCACTGAAGCTTTCTTT.

In its sample, this clonotype was seen many times. The chain employs TRBV6-2 or TRBV6-3 and TRBJ2-2; weak D call: TRBD1 (6 bases). Trimming took 4 bases from V and 7 from J, leaving 10 bases between them. Germline lookup yields CDR1 MNHEY and CDR2 SVGEGT. The CDR3 runs to 13 residues. The CDR3: CASSSGVGGELFF. In DNA form, the CDR3 reads TGTGCCAGCAGTTCAGGGGTTGGCGGGGAGCTGTTTTTT.

The CDR3 reads CASTGTGRRHEQFF. The CDR3 DNA sequence: TGTGCCAGCACCGGGACAGGGAGACGGCATGAGCAGTTCTTC. The rearrangement uses TRBV6-2 or TRBV6-3 and TRBJ2-1; TRBD1 agrees at 9 bases. CDR3 size: 14 residues. Losses at the gene ends were 7 bases for V and 8 bases for J; bases not matched to a gene: 9. Germline V lookup: CDR1 MNHEY, CDR2 SVGEGT.

Many counts were recorded for this clonotype. The chain employs TRBV20-1 and TRBJ2-4, with D maybe TRBD1 (5 bases). Trimming pared 4 bases from V and 7 bases from J, leaving 17 bases between. The germline V gene has CDR1 DFQATT and CDR2 SNEGSKA (reference sequence). This CDR3 has 14 residues. CDR3 bases: TGCAGTGCTACAGGGCGTAACTTTTTGAACATTCAGTACTTC. Amino acid sequence: CSATGRNFLNIQYF.

By proportion, this clonotype is medium-sized. V and J are TRBV12-3 or TRBV12-4 and TRBJ2-7; weak D call: TRBD1 (6 bases). The CDR3 is made up of 14 amino acids. The V and J ends lost 0 bases and 2 bases respectively, with 8 bases between them. CDR3 sequence: CASSLARGAYEQYF. The CDR3 coding sequence is TGTGCCAGCAGTTTAGCCAGGGGAGCCTACGAGCAGTACTTC.

This clonotype appeared many times. This chain connects TRBV20-1 to TRBJ2-7; 9 bases are a match to TRBD1. V lost 4 bases to trimming and J lost 3 bases; unmatched junction nucleotides: 4. Germline-derived CDR1 and CDR2 are DFQATT and SNEGSKA (reference sequence). The CDR3 runs 13 residues. CDR3 residues: CSANRDRVYEQYF. For the CDR3, the DNA is TGCAGTGCTAACCGGGACAGGGTCTACGAGCAGTACTTC.